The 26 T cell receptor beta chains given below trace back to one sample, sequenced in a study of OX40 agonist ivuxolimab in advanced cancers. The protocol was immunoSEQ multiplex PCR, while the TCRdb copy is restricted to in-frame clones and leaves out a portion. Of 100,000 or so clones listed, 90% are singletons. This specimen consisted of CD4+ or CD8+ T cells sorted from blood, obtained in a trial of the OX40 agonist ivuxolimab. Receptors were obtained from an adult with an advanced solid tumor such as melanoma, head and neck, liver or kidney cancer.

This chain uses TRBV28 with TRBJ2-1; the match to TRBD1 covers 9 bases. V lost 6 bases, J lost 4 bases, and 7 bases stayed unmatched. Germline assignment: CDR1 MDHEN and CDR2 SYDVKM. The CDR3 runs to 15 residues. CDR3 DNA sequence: TGTGCCAGCAGCCTACAGGGGGCCGGGTACAATGAGCAGTTCTTC. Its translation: CASSLQGAGYNEQFF.

The CDR3 protein is CASSLVLAGAYEQYF. The CDR3, as DNA: TGTGCCAGCAGCTTAGTTCTAGCGGGAGCCTACGAGCAGTACTTC. The genes are TRBV7-6 and TRBJ2-7, with 10 positions matching TRBD2. The V and J ends lost 1 base and 2 bases, in that order; junction bases with no gene match: 2. The CDR3 contains 15 residues. Per the germline V gene, CDR1 is SGHVS and CDR2 is FNYEAQ. Together with reference TRBV7-6 and TRBJ2-7, the CDR3 gives the full variable domain: GAGVSQSPRYKVTKRGQDVALRCDPISGHVSLYWYRQALGQGPEFLTYFNYEAQQDKSGLPNDRFSAERPEGSISTLTIQRTEQRDSAMYRCASSLVLAGAYEQYFGPGTRLTVT.

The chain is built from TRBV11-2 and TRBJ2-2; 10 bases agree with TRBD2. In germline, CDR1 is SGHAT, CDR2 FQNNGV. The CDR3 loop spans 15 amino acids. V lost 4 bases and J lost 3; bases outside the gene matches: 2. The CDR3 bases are TGTGCCAGCAGCTGGACTAGCGGAGACACCGGGGAGCTGTTTTTT. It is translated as CASSWTSGDTGELFF.

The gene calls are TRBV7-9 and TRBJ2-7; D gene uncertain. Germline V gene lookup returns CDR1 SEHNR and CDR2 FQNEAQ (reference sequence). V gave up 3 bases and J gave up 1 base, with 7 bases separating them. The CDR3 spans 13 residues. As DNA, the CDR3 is TGTGCCAGCAGCTTGTTCGGATCCTACGAGCAGTACTTC. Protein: CASSLFGSYEQYF.

For the CDR3, the DNA is TGTGCCAGCTCACCAACCCGGCTAGCGGGAGAGGATGAGCAGTTCTTC. Its protein product is CASSPTRLAGEDEQFF. This chain connects TRBV18 to TRBJ2-1; 10 bases line up with TRBD2. Germline V gene lookup returns CDR1 KGHSH and CDR2 LQKENI. This CDR3 has 16 residues. J was trimmed by 8 bases and V by 2 bases; bases with no gene match: 9.

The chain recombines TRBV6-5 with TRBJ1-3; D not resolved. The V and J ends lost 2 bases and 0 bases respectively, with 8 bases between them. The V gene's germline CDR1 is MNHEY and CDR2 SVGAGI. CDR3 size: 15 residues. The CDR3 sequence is CASSYGDTSGNTIYF. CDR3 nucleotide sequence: TGTGCCAGCAGTTACGGAGACACCTCTGGAAACACCATATATTTT.

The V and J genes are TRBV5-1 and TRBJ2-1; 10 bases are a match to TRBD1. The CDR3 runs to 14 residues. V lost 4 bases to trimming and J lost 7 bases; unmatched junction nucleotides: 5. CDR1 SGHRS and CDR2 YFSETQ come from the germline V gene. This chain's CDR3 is CASSSLDRGNEQFF. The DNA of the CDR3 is TGCGCCAGCAGCAGCCTGGACAGGGGGAATGAGCAGTTCTTC.

The CDR3 spells CASSRLAGGPEETQYF. CDR3 coding DNA: TGTGCCAGCAGCCGACTAGCGGGAGGGCCGGAGGAGACCCAGTACTTC. The rearrangement uses TRBV9 and TRBJ2-5; TRBD2 matches 14 bases. There are 16 residues in the CDR3. Per the germline V gene, CDR1 is SGDLS and CDR2 is YYNGEE. The trim removed 4 bases at V and 5 bases at J, leaving 7 bases unmatched.

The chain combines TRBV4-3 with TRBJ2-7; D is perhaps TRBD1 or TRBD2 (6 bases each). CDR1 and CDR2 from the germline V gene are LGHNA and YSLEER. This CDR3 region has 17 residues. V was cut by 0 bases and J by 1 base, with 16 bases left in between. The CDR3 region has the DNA TGCGCCAGCAGCCAAGATCTCCCGGGGGCATTATCCTACGAGCAGTACTTC. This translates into CASSQDLPGALSYEQYF.

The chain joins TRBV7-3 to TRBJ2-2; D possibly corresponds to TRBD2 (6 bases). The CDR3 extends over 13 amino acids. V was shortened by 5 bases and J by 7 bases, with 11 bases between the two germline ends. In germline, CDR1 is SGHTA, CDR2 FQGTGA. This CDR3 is CASSMTSNGELFF. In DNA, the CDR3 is TGTGCCAGCAGCATGACTAGTAACGGGGAGCTGTTTTTT.

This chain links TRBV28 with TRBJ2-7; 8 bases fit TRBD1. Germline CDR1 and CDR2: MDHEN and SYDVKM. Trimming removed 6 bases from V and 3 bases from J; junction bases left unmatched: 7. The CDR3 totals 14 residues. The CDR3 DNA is TGTGCCAGCAGGGCTCGAGGACAGGGCTACGAGCAGTACTTC. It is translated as CASRARGQGYEQYF.

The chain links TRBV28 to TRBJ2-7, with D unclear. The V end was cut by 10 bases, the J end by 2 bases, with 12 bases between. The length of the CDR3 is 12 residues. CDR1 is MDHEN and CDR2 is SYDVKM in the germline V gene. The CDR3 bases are TGTGCCACCAAAAGCCATCCCTACGAGCAGTACTTC. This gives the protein CATKSHPYEQYF. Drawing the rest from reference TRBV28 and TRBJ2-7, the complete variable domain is DVKVTQSSRYLVKRTGEKVFLECVQDMDHENMFWYRQDPGLGLRLIYFSYDVKMKEKGDIPEGYSVSREKKERFSLILESASTNQTSMYLCATKSHPYEQYFGPGTRLTVT.

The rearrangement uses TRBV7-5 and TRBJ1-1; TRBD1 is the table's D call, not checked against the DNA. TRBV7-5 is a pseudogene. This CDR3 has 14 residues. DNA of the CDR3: TGTGCCAGAAGCTCTAGGACAGGGAACACTGAAGCTTTCTTT. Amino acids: CARSSRTGNTEAFF.

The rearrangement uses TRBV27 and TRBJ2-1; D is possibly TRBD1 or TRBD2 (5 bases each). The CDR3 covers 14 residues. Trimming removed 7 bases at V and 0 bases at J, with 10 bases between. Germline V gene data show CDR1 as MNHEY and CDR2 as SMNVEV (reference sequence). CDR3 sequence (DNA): TGTGCCAGCAACCCAGGGAGCTCCTACAATGAGCAGTTCTTC. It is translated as CASNPGSSYNEQFF.

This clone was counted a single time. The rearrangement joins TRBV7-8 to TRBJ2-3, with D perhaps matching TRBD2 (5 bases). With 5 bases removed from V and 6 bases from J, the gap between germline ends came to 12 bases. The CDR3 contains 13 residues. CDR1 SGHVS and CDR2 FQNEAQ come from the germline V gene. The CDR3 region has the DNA TGTGCCAGCAGCCGGTTAGAGGGCGATACGCAGTATTTT. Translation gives CASSRLEGDTQYF.

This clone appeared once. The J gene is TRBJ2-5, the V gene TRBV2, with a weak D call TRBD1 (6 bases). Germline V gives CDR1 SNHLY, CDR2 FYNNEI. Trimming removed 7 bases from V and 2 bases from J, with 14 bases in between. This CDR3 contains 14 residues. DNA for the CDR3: TGTGCCAGCATAGGAACAGGGTATCAAGAGACCCAGTACTTC. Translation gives CASIGTGYQETQYF.

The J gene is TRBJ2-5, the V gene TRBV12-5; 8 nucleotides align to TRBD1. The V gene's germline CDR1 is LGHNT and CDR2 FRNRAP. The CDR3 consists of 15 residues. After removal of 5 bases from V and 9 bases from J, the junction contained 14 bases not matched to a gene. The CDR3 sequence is CASGENRGSERAQYF. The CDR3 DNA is TGTGCTAGTGGTGAGAACAGGGGGTCCGAACGGGCCCAGTACTTC.

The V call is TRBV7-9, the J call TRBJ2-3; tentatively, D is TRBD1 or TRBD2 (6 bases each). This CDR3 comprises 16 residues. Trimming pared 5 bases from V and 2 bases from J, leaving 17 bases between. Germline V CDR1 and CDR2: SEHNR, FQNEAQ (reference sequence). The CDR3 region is CASSPSGASTTDTQYF. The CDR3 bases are TGTGCCAGCAGCCCATCGGGGGCTAGCACCACAGATACGCAGTATTTT. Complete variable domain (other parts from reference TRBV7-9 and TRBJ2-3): DTGVSQNPRHKITKRGQNVTFRCDPISEHNRLYWYRQTLGQGPEFLTYFQNEAQLEKSRLLSDRFSAERPKGSFSTLEIQRTEQGDSAMYLCASSPSGASTTDTQYFGPGTRLTVL.

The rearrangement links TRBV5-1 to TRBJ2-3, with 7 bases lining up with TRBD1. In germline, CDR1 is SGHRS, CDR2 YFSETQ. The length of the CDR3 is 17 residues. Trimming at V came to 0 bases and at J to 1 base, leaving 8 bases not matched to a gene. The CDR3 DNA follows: TGCGCCAGCAGCTTGGACAGGGGTTCTCTCGGCACAGATACGCAGTATTTT. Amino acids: CASSLDRGSLGTDTQYF.

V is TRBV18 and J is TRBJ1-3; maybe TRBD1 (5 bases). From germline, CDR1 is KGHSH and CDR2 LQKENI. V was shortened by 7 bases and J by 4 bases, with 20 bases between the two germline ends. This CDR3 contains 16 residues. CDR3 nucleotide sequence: TGTGCCAGCTGGCCGGGGGTTCGGGCCTCAGGAAACACCATATATTTT. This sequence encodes CASWPGVRASGNTIYF.

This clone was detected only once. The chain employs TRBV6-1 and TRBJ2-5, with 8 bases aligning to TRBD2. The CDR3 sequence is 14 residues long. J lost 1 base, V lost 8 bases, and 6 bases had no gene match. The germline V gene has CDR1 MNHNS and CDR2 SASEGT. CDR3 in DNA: TGTGCCAGCGTGGCGGGAGGACCCCAAGAGACCCAGTACTTC. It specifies CASVAGGPQETQYF.

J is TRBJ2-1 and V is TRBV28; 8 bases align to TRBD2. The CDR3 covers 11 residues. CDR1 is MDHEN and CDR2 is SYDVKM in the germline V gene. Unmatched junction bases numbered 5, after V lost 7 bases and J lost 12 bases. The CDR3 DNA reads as TGTGCCAGCACCCGCCGGGGGGGGCAGTTCTTC. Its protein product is CASTRRGGQFF.

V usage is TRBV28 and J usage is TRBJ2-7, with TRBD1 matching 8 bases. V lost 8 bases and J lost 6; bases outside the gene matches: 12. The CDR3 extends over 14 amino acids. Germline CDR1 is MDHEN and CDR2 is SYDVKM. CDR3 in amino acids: CASQEDRVMREQYF. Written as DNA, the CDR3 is TGTGCCAGCCAAGAGGACAGGGTGATGCGCGAGCAGTACTTC.

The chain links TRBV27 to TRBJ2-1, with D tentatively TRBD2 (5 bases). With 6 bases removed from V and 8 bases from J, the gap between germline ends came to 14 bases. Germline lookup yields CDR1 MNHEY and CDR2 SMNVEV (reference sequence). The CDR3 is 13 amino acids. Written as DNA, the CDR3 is TGTGCCAGCAGCGGAGGCTCAGGCCATGAGCAGTTCTTC. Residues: CASSGGSGHEQFF.

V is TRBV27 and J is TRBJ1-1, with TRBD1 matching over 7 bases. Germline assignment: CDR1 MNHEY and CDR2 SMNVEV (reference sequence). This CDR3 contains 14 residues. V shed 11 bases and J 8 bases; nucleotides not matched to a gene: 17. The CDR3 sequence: CASGGYRGKSEAFF. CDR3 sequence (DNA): TGTGCCTCGGGTGGGTACAGGGGAAAGTCAGAAGCTTTCTTT.

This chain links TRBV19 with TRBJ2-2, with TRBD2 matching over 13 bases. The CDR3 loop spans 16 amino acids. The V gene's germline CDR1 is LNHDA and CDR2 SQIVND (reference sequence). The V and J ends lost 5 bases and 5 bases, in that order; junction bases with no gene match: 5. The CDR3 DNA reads TGTGCCAGTAGTGGCGGACTAGCGGGAGTGACCGGGGAGCTGTTTTTT. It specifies CASSGGLAGVTGELFF.